A selection of T cell receptor beta chains follows, all from one sample in a study of blood T cells in healthy people across ages. From the 5' RACE reads, TCRdb called clonotypes with MiXCR, one entry per CDR3 protein. Among 2 million or so distinct CDR3 sequences listed, roughly 52% were seen once. Sequencing used blood. The receptors were sampled from a woman aged 40-49 years in good health. The CDR3 runs from the conserved cysteine through the conserved F or W. The D gene is left open where the match is weak. A clone size is listed for some rows: how often the clone was seen (once, few, many), or a class if it is expanded.

j_call: TRBJ1-5; v_call: TRBV6-1; clone_size: NA; d_call: NA; cdr3_nt: TGTGCCAGCACTGGAGGGGGACATCAGCCCCAGCATTTT; cdr3_aa: CASTGGGHQPQHF
j_call: TRBJ2-1; v_call: TRBV18; clone_size: NA; d_call: NA; cdr3_nt: TGTGCCAGCTCACAGACAGCAGATGAGCAGTTCTTC; cdr3_aa: CASSQTADEQFF
j_call: TRBJ2-6; v_call: TRBV5-1; clone_size: few; d_call: TRBD1; cdr3_nt: TGCGCCAGCAGCTTGGCCGGGACAGGGGGCGCTGGGGCCAACGTCCTGACTTTC; cdr3_aa: CASSLAGTGGAGANVLTF
j_call: TRBJ2-3; v_call: TRBV29-1; clone_size: NA; d_call: NA; cdr3_nt: TGCAGCGTTGAAATCGGAAGTTTCTCTAGCACAGATACGCAGTATTTT; cdr3_aa: CSVEIGSFSSTDTQYF
j_call: TRBJ1-2; v_call: TRBV7-2; clone_size: NA; d_call: NA; cdr3_nt: TGTGCCAGCAGCTTAACCCCGGGACCCAACTATGGCTACACCTTC; cdr3_aa: CASSLTPGPNYGYTF
j_call: TRBJ2-1; v_call: TRBV28; clone_size: few; d_call: NA; cdr3_nt: TGTGCCAGCAGTTTACTTTTCCCCCGGAATGAGCAGTTCTTC; cdr3_aa: CASSLLFPRNEQFF
j_call: TRBJ2-1; v_call: TRBV27; clone_size: few; d_call: NA; cdr3_nt: TGTGCCAGCAGTCCTAATTTGGACCCTCGGGATGAGCAGTTCTTC; cdr3_aa: CASSPNLDPRDEQFF
j_call: TRBJ2-6; v_call: TRBV5-1; clone_size: NA; d_call: NA; cdr3_nt: TGCGCCAGCAGGCCGGGTGGGGCCAACGTCCTGACTTTC; cdr3_aa: CASRPGGANVLTF
j_call: TRBJ2-1; v_call: TRBV29-1; clone_size: few; d_call: NA; cdr3_nt: TGCAGCACCTTCCAGCAGGGACCTTACAATGAGCAGTTCTTC; cdr3_aa: CSTFQQGPYNEQFF
j_call: TRBJ2-7; v_call: TRBV11-2; clone_size: NA; d_call: NA; cdr3_nt: TGTGCCAGCAGCCCGGACCCTCGGTACGAGCAGTACTTC; cdr3_aa: CASSPDPRYEQYF
j_call: TRBJ2-3; v_call: TRBV6-2/TRBV6-3; clone_size: few; d_call: TRBD1; cdr3_nt: TGTGCCAGCAGTCGAGGACAGGGTGGTTCTCTCACAGATACGCAGTATTTT; cdr3_aa: CASSRGQGGSLTDTQYF
j_call: TRBJ2-6; v_call: TRBV4-1; clone_size: NA; d_call: TRBD1; cdr3_nt: TGCGCCAGCAGCCCACTAGACAGGGGTAGGGCCAACGTCCTGACTTTC; cdr3_aa: CASSPLDRGRANVLTF
j_call: TRBJ1-2; v_call: TRBV27; clone_size: NA; d_call: NA; cdr3_nt: TGTGCCAGCAGTTCCACCGGGAGGGGAAACTATGGCTACACCTTC; cdr3_aa: CASSSTGRGNYGYTF
j_call: TRBJ2-5; v_call: TRBV29-1; clone_size: NA; d_call: NA; cdr3_nt: TGCAGCGTTGACGAACACGCTAGGGTCGGAGAGACCCAGTACTTC; cdr3_aa: CSVDEHARVGETQYF
j_call: TRBJ2-1; v_call: TRBV6-2/TRBV6-3; clone_size: few; d_call: NA; cdr3_nt: TGTGCCAGCAGTTATCGGCACCTCTCCTACAATGAGCAGTTCTTC; cdr3_aa: CASSYRHLSYNEQFF
j_call: TRBJ2-7; v_call: TRBV20-1; clone_size: NA; d_call: NA; cdr3_nt: TGCAGTGCTAGTCCTGGGGCCGGGTCCTCCTACGAGCAGTACTTC; cdr3_aa: CSASPGAGSSYEQYF
j_call: TRBJ2-7; v_call: TRBV10-3; clone_size: NA; d_call: NA; cdr3_nt: TGTGCCATCAGTGAACAGGACTCCTACGAGCAGTACTTC; cdr3_aa: CAISEQDSYEQYF
j_call: TRBJ2-2; v_call: TRBV7-2; clone_size: NA; d_call: NA; cdr3_nt: TGTGCCAGCAGCTCGGTGAACACCGGGGAGCTGTTTTTT; cdr3_aa: CASSSVNTGELFF
j_call: TRBJ1-2; v_call: TRBV28; clone_size: NA; d_call: NA; cdr3_nt: TGTGCCAGCAGAGAAGGGGTTAACTATGGCTACACCTTC; cdr3_aa: CASREGVNYGYTF
j_call: TRBJ2-5; v_call: TRBV11-2; clone_size: NA; d_call: NA; cdr3_nt: TGTGCCAGCAGCTTATTTGCCAGTCCTAAAGAGACCCAGTACTTC; cdr3_aa: CASSLFASPKETQYF
j_call: TRBJ2-7; v_call: TRBV4-2; clone_size: NA; d_call: TRBD2; cdr3_nt: TGTGCCAGCAGCCTGACTAGCGGGGGGCTCCCCGAGCAGTACTTC; cdr3_aa: CASSLTSGGLPEQYF
j_call: TRBJ2-7; v_call: TRBV7-9; clone_size: NA; d_call: NA; cdr3_nt: TGTGCCAGCAGCTTATACCAGGGGAGGTACGAGCAGTACTTC; cdr3_aa: CASSLYQGRYEQYF
j_call: TRBJ1-4; v_call: TRBV5-4; clone_size: few; d_call: NA; cdr3_nt: TGTGCCAGCAGCTTGGTCGGCAGGGACGAGAAACTGTTTTTT; cdr3_aa: CASSLVGRDEKLFF
j_call: TRBJ2-3; v_call: TRBV20-1; clone_size: few; d_call: NA; cdr3_nt: TGCAGTGCCGACGATCCACTCACAGATACGCAGTATTTT; cdr3_aa: CSADDPLTDTQYF
j_call: TRBJ1-2; v_call: TRBV5-1; clone_size: NA; d_call: TRBD1; cdr3_nt: TGCGCCAGCAGCACCAGCACCAGGGGGCTGTATGGCTACACCTTC; cdr3_aa: CASSTSTRGLYGYTF
j_call: TRBJ2-6; v_call: TRBV11-1; clone_size: NA; d_call: TRBD1; cdr3_nt: TGTGCCAGCAGGTCGGATCCGGACAGGGGCCTAACCCTGACTTTC; cdr3_aa: CASRSDPDRGLTLTF
j_call: TRBJ1-5; v_call: TRBV6-2/TRBV6-3; clone_size: NA; d_call: TRBD1; cdr3_nt: TGTGCCAGCAGGACTCCGGACAGGGGTAGGAATCAGCCCCAGCATTTT; cdr3_aa: CASRTPDRGRNQPQHF
j_call: TRBJ1-1; v_call: TRBV20-1; clone_size: NA; d_call: NA; cdr3_nt: TGCAGTGCCATCGACAGGAGAACGAACACTGAAGCTTTCTTT; cdr3_aa: CSAIDRRTNTEAFF
j_call: TRBJ2-5; v_call: TRBV3-1; clone_size: NA; d_call: NA; cdr3_nt: TGTGCCAGCAGCCAAGAACAGGGTCGGGTAGGGACCCAGTACTTC; cdr3_aa: CASSQEQGRVGTQYF
j_call: TRBJ1-2; v_call: TRBV20-1; clone_size: NA; d_call: NA; cdr3_nt: TGCAGTGCTAGGAAACAGGTTTCGAATGGCTACACCTTC; cdr3_aa: CSARKQVSNGYTF
j_call: TRBJ2-5; v_call: TRBV5-4; clone_size: NA; d_call: TRBD1; cdr3_nt: TGTGCCAGCAGCTTAAAGACAGGGCAGCAAGAGACCCAGTACTTC; cdr3_aa: CASSLKTGQQETQYF
j_call: TRBJ2-3; v_call: TRBV12-3/TRBV12-4; clone_size: NA; d_call: TRBD2; cdr3_nt: TGTGCCAGCAGTCTGCAGCGGGGGGGCATCGATACGCAGTATTTT; cdr3_aa: CASSLQRGGIDTQYF
j_call: TRBJ1-4; v_call: TRBV20-1; clone_size: few; d_call: NA; cdr3_nt: TGCAGTGCTAGACCCCGGGACGCAACTAATGAAAAACTGTTTTTT; cdr3_aa: CSARPRDATNEKLFF